This T cell receptor beta chain was profiled in a study of blood T cell repertoires in COVID-19. Study background: The United States, Italy and Spain were the sources of the acute and convalescent COVID-19 samples. From T cells, B-cell-depleted T cells, or PBMCs came the material, which was cDNA or gDNA.

Per the authors' pipeline: Amplifying reference gene primers gave estimates of nucleated cell counts. Using immunoSEQ multiplex PCR, the repertoire was profiled, and TCRdb retains in-frame clones only, with some absent. V and J calls plus clone size are reproduced from that table; the DNA served to infer D and trimming. This sample has about 260,000 clones, with 80% to 90% found just once. Sequencing was carried out using peripheral blood. This clonotype originated in a woman in her seventies with COVID-19, enrolled during active disease.

Here the CDR3 reads CATSDLPQAGGQDEQFF. The DNA of the CDR3 is TGTGCCACCAGTGATTTGCCCCAAGCGGGAGGGCAAGATGAGCAGTTCTTC. The V and J genes are TRBV24-1 and TRBJ2-1; 10 positions agree with TRBD2. The junction had 9 bases not matched to a gene; V was cut back by 0 bases and J by 8 bases. The CDR3 contains 17 residues. Germline V gene sequence: CDR1 KGHDR, CDR2 SFDVKD.